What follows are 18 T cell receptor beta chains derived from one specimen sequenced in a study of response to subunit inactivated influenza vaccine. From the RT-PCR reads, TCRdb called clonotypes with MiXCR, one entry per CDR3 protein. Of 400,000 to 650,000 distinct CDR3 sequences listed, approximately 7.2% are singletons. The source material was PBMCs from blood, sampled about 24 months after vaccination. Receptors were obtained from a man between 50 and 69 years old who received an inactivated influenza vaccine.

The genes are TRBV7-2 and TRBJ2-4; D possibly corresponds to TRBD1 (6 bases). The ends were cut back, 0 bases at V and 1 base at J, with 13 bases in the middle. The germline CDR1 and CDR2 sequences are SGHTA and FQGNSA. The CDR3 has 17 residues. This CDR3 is CASSLAAGGIAKNIQYF. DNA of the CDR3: TGTGCCAGCAGCTTAGCAGCTGGGGGCATTGCCAAAAACATTCAGTACTTC.

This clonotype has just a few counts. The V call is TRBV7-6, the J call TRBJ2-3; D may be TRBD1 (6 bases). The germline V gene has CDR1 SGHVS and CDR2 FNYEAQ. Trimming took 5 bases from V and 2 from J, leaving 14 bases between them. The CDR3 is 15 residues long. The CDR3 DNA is TGTGCCAGCAGCCTGAGAGGGGGAATCACAGATACGCAGTATTTT. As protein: CASSLRGGITDTQYF.

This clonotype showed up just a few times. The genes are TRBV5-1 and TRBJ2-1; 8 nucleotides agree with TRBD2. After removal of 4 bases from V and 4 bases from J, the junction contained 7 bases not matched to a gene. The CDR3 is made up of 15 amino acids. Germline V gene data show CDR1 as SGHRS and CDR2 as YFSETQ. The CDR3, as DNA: TGCGCCAGCAGCGCCTCGACTAGCGAGTACAATGAGCAGTTCTTC. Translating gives CASSASTSEYNEQFF.

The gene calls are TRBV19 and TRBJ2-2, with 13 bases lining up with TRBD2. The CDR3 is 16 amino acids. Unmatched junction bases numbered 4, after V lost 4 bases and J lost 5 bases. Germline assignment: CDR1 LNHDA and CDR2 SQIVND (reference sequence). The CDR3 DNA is TGTGCCAGTAGTAAGCTGGGACTAGCGGGAACCGGGGAGCTGTTTTTT. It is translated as CASSKLGLAGTGELFF.

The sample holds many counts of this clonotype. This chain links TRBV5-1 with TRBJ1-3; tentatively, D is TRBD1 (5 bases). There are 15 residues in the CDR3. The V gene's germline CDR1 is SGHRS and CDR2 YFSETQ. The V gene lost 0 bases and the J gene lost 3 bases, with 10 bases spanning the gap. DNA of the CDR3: TGCGCCAGCAGCTTGGATGGGGGAATTGGAAACACCATATATTTT. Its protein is CASSLDGGIGNTIYF.

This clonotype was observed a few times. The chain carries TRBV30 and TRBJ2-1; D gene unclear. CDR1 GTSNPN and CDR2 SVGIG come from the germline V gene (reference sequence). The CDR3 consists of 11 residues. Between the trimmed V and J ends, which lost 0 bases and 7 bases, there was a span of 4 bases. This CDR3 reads CAWSVVNEQFF. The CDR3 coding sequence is TGTGCCTGGAGTGTAGTGAATGAGCAGTTCTTC. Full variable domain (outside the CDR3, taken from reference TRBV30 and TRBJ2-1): SQTIHQWPATLVQPVGSPLSLECTVEGTSNPNLYWYRQAAGRGLQLLFYSVGIGQISSEVPQNLSASRPQDRQFILSSKKLLLSDSGFYLCAWSVVNEQFFGPGTRLTVL.

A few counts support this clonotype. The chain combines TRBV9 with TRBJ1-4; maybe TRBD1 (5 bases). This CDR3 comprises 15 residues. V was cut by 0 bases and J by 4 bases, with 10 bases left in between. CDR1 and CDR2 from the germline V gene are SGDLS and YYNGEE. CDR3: CASSVDGRGNEKLFF. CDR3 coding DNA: TGTGCCAGCAGCGTAGACGGGAGGGGTAATGAAAAACTGTTTTTT. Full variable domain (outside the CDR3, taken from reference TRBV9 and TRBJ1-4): DSGVTQTPKHLITATGQRVTLRCSPRSGDLSVYWYQQSLDQGLQFLIQYYNGEERAKGNILERFSAQQFPDLHSELNLSSLELGDSALYFCASSVDGRGNEKLFFGSGTQLSVL.

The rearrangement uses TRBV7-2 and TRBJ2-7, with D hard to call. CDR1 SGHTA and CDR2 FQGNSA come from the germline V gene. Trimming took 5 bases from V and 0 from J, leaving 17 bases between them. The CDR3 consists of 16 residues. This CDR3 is CASSPVLQRSSYEQYF. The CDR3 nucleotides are TGTGCCAGCAGCCCAGTCCTACAGAGAAGCTCCTACGAGCAGTACTTC.

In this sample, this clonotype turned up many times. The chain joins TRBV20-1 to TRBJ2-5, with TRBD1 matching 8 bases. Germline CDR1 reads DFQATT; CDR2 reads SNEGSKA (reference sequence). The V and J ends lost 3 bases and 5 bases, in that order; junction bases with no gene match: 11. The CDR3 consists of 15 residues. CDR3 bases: TGCAGTGCTAGTACGCCAGGGGGCTTTCGGGAGACCCAGTACTTC. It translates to CSASTPGGFRETQYF.

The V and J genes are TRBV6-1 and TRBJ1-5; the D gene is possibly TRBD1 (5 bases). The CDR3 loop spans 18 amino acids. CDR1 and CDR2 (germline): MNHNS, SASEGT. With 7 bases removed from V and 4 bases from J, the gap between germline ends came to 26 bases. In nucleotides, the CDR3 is TGTGCCAGCACCTCTATCTGGGGCGCGTCACAAAATAATCAGCCCCAGCATTTT. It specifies CASTSIWGASQNNQPQHF.

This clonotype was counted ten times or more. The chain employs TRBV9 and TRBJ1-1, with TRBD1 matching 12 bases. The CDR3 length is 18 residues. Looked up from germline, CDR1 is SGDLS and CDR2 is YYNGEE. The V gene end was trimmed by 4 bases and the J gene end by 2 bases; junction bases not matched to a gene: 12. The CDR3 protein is CASSTRVGTGGRNTEAFF. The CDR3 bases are TGTGCCAGCAGCACCCGAGTCGGGACAGGGGGCCGAAACACTGAAGCTTTCTTT. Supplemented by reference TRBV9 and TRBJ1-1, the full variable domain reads DSGVTQTPKHLITATGQRVTLRCSPRSGDLSVYWYQQSLDQGLQFLIQYYNGEERAKGNILERFSAQQFPDLHSELNLSSLELGDSALYFCASSTRVGTGGRNTEAFFGQGTRLTVV.

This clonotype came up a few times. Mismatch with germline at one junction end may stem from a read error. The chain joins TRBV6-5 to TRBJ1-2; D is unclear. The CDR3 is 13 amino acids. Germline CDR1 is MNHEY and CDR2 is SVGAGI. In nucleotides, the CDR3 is TGTGCCAGCAGTGACTCAGGAGGTTATGGCTACACCTTC. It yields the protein CASSDSGGYGYTF.

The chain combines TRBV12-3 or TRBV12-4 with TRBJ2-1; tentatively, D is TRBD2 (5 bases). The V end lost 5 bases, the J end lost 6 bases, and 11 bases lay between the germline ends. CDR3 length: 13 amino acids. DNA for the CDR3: TGTGCCAGCAGTCGAACTACTAGCAATGAGCAGTTCTTC. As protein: CASSRTTSNEQFF.

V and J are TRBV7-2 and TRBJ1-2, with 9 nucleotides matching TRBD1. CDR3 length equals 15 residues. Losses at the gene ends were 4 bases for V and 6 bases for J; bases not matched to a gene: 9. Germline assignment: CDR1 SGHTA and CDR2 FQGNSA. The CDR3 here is CASSSQTGGMDGYTF. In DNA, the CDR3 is TGTGCCAGCAGCTCTCAGACAGGGGGAATGGATGGCTACACCTTC.

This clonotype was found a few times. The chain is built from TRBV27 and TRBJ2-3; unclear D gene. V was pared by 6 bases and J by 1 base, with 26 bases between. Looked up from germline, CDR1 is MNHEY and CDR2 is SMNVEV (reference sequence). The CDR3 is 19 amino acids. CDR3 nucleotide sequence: TGTGCCAGCAGCCTCTCTGCCACCCTAGTCCTACGGGGCACAGATACGCAGTATTTT. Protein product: CASSLSATLVLRGTDTQYF.

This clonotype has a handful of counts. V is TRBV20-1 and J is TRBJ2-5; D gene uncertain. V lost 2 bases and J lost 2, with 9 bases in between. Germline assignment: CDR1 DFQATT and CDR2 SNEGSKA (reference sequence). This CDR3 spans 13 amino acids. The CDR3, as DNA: TGCAGTGCTAGAATTGCAGTACAAGAGACCCAGTACTTC. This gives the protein CSARIAVQETQYF.

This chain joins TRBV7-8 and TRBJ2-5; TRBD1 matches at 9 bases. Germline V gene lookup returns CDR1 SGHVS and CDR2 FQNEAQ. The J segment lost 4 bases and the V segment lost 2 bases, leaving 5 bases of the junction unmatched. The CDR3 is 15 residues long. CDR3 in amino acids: CASSLMGQGRETQYF. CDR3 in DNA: TGTGCCAGCAGCTTAATGGGACAGGGAAGAGAGACCCAGTACTTC.

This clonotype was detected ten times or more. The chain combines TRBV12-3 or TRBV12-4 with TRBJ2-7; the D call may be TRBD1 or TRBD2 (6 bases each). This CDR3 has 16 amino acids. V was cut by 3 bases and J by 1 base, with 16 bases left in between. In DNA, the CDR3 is TGTGCCAGCAGTTTGGGGGGCTCCGAGGGATCCTACGAGCAGTACTTC. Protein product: CASSLGGSEGSYEQYF.